This T cell receptor (beta chain) was documented in a study of blood T cell repertoires in COVID-19. Study overall: Acute and convalescent COVID-19 specimens originated in the United States, Italy and Spain. PBMCs, B-cell-depleted T cells, or T cells were the source of the cDNA or gDNA that made up the material.

V lost 4 bases to trimming and J lost 1 base; unmatched junction nucleotides: 2. Looked up from germline, CDR1 is SGHDN and CDR2 is FVKESK. The CDR3 contains 15 residues. Clones were read by immunoSEQ multiplex PCR, and TCRdb kept only the in-frame ones, dropping some. This table has about 180,000 clones, approximately 85% appearing once. The sequencing sample was made of peripheral blood. This sequence was found in a woman older than 75 with acute or convalescent COVID-19. The V gene is TRBV14, the J gene TRBJ2-2; 8 bases agree with TRBD1. The CDR3 sequence is CASSRGQGNTGELFF. The CDR3 DNA follows: TGTGCCAGCAGCCGCGGACAGGGGAACACCGGGGAGCTGTTTTTT.